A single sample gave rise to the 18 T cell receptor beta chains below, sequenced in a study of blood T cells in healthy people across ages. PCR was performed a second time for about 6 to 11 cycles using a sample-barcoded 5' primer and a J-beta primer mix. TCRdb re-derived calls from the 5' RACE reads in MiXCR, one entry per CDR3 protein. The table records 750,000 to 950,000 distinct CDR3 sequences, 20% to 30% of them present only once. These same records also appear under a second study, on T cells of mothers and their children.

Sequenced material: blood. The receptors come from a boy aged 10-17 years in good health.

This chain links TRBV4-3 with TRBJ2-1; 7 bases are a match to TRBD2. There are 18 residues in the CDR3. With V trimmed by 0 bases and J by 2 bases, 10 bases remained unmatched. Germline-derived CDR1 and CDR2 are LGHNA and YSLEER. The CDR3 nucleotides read TGCGCCAGCAGCCAAGAGGGCGTAGGCGGGGGACCCTACAATGAGCAGTTCTTC. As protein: CASSQEGVGGGPYNEQFF.

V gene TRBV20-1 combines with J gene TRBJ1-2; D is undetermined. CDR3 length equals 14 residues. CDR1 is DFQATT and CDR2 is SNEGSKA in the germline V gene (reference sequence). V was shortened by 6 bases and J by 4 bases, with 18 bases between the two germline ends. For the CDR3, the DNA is TGCAGTGCCCTAGATGGAAGGAGGGCCTATGGCTACACCTTC. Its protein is CSALDGRRAYGYTF.

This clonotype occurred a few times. The CDR3 loop is CASSYWLDRDEQFF. The DNA of the CDR3 is TGTGCCAGCAGTTACTGGTTAGACCGGGATGAGCAGTTCTTC. V and J are TRBV6-2 or TRBV6-3 and TRBJ2-5, with unresolved D. Gene TRBJ2-1 matches the end of the DNA better, so the J call may be wrong. This CDR3 has 14 residues. The germline V gene encodes CDR1 MNHEY and CDR2 SVGEGT.

The CDR3 nucleotides read TGTGCCAGCTCACCACCGGAACGAAATCAGCCCCAGCATTTT. This sequence encodes CASSPPERNQPQHF. The chain is built from TRBV18 and TRBJ1-5; no firm D call. The ends were cut back, 0 bases at V and 4 bases at J, with 7 bases in the middle. Looked up from germline, CDR1 is KGHSH and CDR2 is LQKENI. This CDR3 is built from 14 residues. The full variable domain, rest sourced from reference TRBV18 and TRBJ1-5, is NAGVMQNPRHLVRRRGQEARLRCSPMKGHSHVYWYRQLPEEGLKFMVYLQKENIIDESGMPKERFSAEFPKEGPSILRIQQVVRGDSAAYFCASSPPERNQPQHFGDGTRLSIL.

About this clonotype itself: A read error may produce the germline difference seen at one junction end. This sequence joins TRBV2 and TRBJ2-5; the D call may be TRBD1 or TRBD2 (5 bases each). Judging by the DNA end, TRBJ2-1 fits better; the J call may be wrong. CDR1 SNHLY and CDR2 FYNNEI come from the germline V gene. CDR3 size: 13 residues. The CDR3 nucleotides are TGTGCTAGCAGGCGACGAGAGGGGAATGAGCAGTTCTTC. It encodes CASRRREGNEQFF.

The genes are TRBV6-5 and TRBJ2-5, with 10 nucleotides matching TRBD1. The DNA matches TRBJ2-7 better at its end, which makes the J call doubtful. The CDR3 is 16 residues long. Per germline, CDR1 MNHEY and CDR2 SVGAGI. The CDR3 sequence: CASSYSGDRGVYEQYF. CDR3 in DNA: TGTGCCAGCAGTTACTCTGGGGACAGGGGTGTCTACGAGCAGTACTTC.

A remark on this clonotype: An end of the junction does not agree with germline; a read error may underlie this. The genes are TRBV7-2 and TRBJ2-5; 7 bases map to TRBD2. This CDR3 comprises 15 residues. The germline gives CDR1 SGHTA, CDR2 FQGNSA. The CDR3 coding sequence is TGTGCCAGCAGCTTAGGGGACTACCTACAAGAGACCCAATACTTC. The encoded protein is CASSLGDYLQETQYF. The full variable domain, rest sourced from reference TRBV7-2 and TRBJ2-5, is GAGVSQSPSNKVTEKGKDVELRCDPISGHTALYWYRQSLGQGLEFLIYFQGNSAPDKSGLPSDRFSAERTGGSVSTLTIQRTQQEDSAVYLCASSLGDYLQETQYFGPGTRLLVL.

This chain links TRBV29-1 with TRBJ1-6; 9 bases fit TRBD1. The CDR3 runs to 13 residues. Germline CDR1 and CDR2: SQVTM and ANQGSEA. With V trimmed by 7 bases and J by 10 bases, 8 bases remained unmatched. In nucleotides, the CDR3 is TGCAGCGCGGGACAGGGTGCGGGCTCACCCCTCCACTTT. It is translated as CSAGQGAGSPLHF.

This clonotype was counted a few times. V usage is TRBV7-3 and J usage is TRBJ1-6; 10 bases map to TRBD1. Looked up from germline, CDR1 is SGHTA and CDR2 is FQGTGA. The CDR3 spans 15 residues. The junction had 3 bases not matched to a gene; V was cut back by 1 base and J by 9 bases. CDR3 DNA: TGTGCCAGCAGCTTAAAGGGACAGGGGCTTTCACCCCTCCACTTT. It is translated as CASSLKGQGLSPLHF.

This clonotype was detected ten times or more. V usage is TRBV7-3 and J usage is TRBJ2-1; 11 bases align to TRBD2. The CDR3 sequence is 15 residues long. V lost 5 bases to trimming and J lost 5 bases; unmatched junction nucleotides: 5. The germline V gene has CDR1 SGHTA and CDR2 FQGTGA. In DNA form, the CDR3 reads TGTGCCAGCAGCGTTAGCGGGGGGGCCCACAATGAGCAGTTCTTC. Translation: CASSVSGGAHNEQFF. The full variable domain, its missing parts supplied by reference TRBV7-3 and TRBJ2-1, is GAGVSQTPSNKVTEKGKYVELRCDPISGHTALYWYRQSLGQGPEFLIYFQGTGAADDSGLPNDRFFAVRPEGSVSTLKIQRTERGDSAVYLCASSVSGGAHNEQFFGPGTRLTVL.

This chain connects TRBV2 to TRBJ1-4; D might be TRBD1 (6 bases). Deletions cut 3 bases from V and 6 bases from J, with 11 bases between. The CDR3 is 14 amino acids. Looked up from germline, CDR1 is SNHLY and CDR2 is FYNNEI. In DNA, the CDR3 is TGTGCCAGCAGTGATCAAGGGGGGGATGAAAAACTGTTTTTT. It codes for CASSDQGGDEKLFF.

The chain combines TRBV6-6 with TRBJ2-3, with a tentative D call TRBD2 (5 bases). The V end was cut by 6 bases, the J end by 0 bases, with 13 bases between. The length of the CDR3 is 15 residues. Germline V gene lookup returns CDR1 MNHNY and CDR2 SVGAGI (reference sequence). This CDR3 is CASSSTWTSTDTQYF. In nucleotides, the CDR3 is TGTGCCAGCAGCTCTACCTGGACTAGCACAGATACGCAGTATTTT.

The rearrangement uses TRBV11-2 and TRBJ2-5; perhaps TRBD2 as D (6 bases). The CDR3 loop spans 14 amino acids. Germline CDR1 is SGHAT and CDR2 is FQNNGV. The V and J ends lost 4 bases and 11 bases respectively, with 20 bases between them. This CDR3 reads CASSSWGDGRQQYF. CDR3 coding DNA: TGTGCCAGCAGCTCGTGGGGGGACGGGCGGCAGCAGTACTTC.

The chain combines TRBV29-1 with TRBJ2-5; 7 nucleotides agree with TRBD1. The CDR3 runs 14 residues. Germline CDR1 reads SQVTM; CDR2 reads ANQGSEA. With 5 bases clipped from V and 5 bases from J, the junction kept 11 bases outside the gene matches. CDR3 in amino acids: CSVIDRVFPETQYF. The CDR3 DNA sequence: TGCAGCGTTATCGACAGGGTTTTCCCGGAGACCCAGTACTTC. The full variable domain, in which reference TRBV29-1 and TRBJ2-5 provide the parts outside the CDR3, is SAVISQKPSRDICQRGTSLTIQCQVDSQVTMMFWYRQQPGQSLTLIATANQGSEATYESGFVIDKFPISRPNLTFSTLTVSNMSPEDSSIYLCSVIDRVFPETQYFGPGTRLLVL.

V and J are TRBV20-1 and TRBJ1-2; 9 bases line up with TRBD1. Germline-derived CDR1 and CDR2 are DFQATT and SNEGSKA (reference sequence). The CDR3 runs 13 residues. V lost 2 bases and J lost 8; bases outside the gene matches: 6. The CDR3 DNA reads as TGCAGTGCTAGATTCACAGGGGGCGGAGGCTACACCTTC. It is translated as CSARFTGGGGYTF.

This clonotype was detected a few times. The CDR3 sequence is CASSYFGQGDRELFF. The CDR3 DNA reads TGTGCCAGCAGTTACTTTGGACAGGGAGATAGGGAGCTGTTTTTT. The V and J genes are TRBV6-5 and TRBJ2-2; 8 positions match TRBD1. Germline trimming cut 1 base from V and 9 bases from J; bases unmatched to any gene: 7. This CDR3 is 15 amino acids long. The germline gives CDR1 MNHEY, CDR2 SVGAGI.

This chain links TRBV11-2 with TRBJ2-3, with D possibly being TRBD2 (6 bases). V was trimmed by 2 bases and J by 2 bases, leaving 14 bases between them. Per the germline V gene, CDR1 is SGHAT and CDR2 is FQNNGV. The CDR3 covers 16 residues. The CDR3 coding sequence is TGTGCCAGCAGCTTACAGGTCCGGGGGACCACAGATACGCAGTATTTT. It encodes CASSLQVRGTTDTQYF.

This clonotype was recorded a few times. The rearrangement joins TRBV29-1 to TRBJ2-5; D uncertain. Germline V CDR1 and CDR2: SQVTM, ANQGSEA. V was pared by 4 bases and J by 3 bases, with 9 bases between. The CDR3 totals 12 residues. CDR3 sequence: CSVVGKEETQYF. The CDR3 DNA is TGCAGCGTTGTGGGGAAAGAAGAGACCCAGTACTTC. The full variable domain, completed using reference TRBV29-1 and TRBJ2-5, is SAVISQKPSRDICQRGTSLTIQCQVDSQVTMMFWYRQQPGQSLTLIATANQGSEATYESGFVIDKFPISRPNLTFSTLTVSNMSPEDSSIYLCSVVGKEETQYFGPGTRLLVL.